Listed below are T cell receptor beta chains from one sample, sequenced in a study of T-cell reconstitution after alpha-beta-depleted transplantation in children. TCRdb re-analysed the PCR reads in MiXCR, keeping a single row per CDR3 protein. The data hold roughly 570,000 distinct CDR3 sequences, with more than 20% observed a single time. This specimen consisted of PBMCs, obtained before TCRalphabeta/CD19-depleted stem cell transplant. Source of these receptors: a boy younger than two with Wiskott-Aldrich syndrome, due to receive a stem cell transplant. Both conserved end residues are part of each CDR3. The D gene is left open where the match is weak. Clone sizes are given selectively: once, few, many, or a class where the clone is expanded.

>TRBJ2-1|NA|TRBV28|TRBD1|18
CASSTRGLWGSSYNEQFF
TGTGCCAGCAGTACCAGGGGGCTCTGGGGGAGCTCCTACAATGAGCAGTTCTTC
>TRBJ2-1|NA|TRBV12-3/TRBV12-4|TRBD1|15
CASKRGQGAYNEQFF
TGTGCCAGCAAAAGAGGACAGGGGGCGTACAATGAGCAGTTCTTC
>TRBJ1-1|few|TRBV30|TRBD1|14
CAWSAQGDTTEAFF
TGTGCCTGGAGCGCGCAGGGGGATACCACTGAAGCTTTCTTT
>TRBJ2-7|NA|TRBV7-2|NA|13
CASSLDPSFEQYF
TGTGCCAGCAGCCTAGATCCCAGTTTTGAGCAGTACTTC
>TRBJ1-1|NA|TRBV12-3/TRBV12-4|NA|13
CASSQARTDEAFF
TGTGCCAGCAGCCAAGCGCGGACAGATGAAGCTTTCTTT
>TRBJ2-3|NA|TRBV4-1|NA|16
CASSQEYAGFTDTQYF
TGCGCCAGCAGCCAAGAGTACGCGGGATTTACAGATACGCAGTATTTT
>TRBJ1-5|few|TRBV24-1|TRBD1|16
CATSDPGQGWNQPQHF
TGTGCCACCAGTGATCCTGGACAGGGGTGGAATCAGCCCCAGCATTTT
>TRBJ2-1|NA|TRBV12-3/TRBV12-4|NA|15
CASSLRLGRYNEQFF
TGTGCCAGCAGTTTACGACTAGGTAGATACAATGAGCAGTTCTTC
>TRBJ1-5|NA|TRBV19|NA|14
CASNKERGNQPQHF
TGTGCCAGTAACAAAGAAAGGGGAAATCAGCCCCAGCATTTT
>TRBJ2-5|NA|TRBV20-1|TRBD2|16
CSAPAQLAGGRKTQYF
TGCAGTGCTCCGGCACAACTAGCGGGAGGTAGAAAGACCCAGTACTTC
>TRBJ1-4|NA|TRBV20-1|NA|13
CSASQRSNEKLFF
TGCAGTGCTAGCCAAAGATCTAATGAAAAACTGTTTTTT
>TRBJ2-5|few|TRBV5-1|NA|14
CASRRTPEQETQYF
TGCGCCAGCAGGCGAACACCCGAGCAAGAGACCCAGTACTTC
>TRBJ2-1|few|TRBV9|NA|14
CASSVSTRYNEQFF
TGTGCCAGCAGCGTTTCCACCCGTTACAATGAGCAGTTCTTC
>TRBJ2-7|NA|TRBV7-9|NA|16
CASSLTRGAGKDEQYF
TGTGCCAGCAGCCTAACCAGGGGAGCGGGAAAGGACGAGCAGTACTTC
>TRBJ2-2|few|TRBV12-3/TRBV12-4|NA|15
CASSFRGANTGELFF
TGTGCCAGCAGTTTCCGAGGCGCGAACACCGGGGAGCTGTTTTTT
>TRBJ1-2|NA|TRBV7-9|TRBD1|15
CASSLVGQGWYGYTF
TGTGCCAGCAGCTTAGTCGGACAGGGGTGGTATGGCTACACCTTC
>TRBJ2-6|few|TRBV7-9|NA|17
CASSPRPAYSGANVLTF
TGTGCCAGCAGCCCTCGGCCGGCCTACTCTGGGGCCAACGTCCTGACTTTC
>TRBJ2-7|few|TRBV5-1|TRBD1|14
CASSLDRGVEKQYF
TGCGCCAGCAGCTTGGACAGGGGAGTTGAGAAGCAGTACTTC
>TRBJ2-7|few|TRBV5-1|NA|14
CASSLKLSGDEQYF
TGCGCCAGCAGCTTGAAACTGTCCGGGGACGAGCAGTACTTC
>TRBJ1-2|NA|TRBV20-1|NA|13
CSARDHPGRGYTF
TGCAGTGCTAGAGATCATCCCGGGAGAGGCTACACCTTC
>TRBJ1-2|NA|TRBV5-1|TRBD1|22
CASSLDGTGFGGGPRGDYGYTF
TGCGCCAGCAGCTTGGATGGGACAGGCTTCGGTGGAGGTCCGCGGGGAGACTATGGCTACACCTTC
>TRBJ1-3|NA|TRBV12-3/TRBV12-4|TRBD1|15
CASSAQGGSGNTIYF
TGTGCCAGCAGTGCCCAGGGGGGATCTGGAAACACCATATATTTT
>TRBJ2-1|NA|TRBV5-1|TRBD2|15
CASSLTSVRGDEQFF
TGCGCCAGCAGCTTGACTAGCGTTAGGGGAGATGAGCAGTTCTTC
>TRBJ2-2|NA|TRBV7-8|NA|14
CASSPRRVGGELFF
TGTGCCAGCAGCCCTCGACGTGTCGGCGGGGAGCTGTTTTTT
>TRBJ2-3|NA|TRBV28|TRBD2|15
CASSKGLLGTDTQYF
TGTGCCAGCAGTAAGGGACTACTTGGCACAGATACGCAGTATTTT
>TRBJ2-5|NA|TRBV5-6|NA|14
CASSLGVIGGTQYF
TGTGCCAGCAGCTTAGGCGTTATAGGGGGGACCCAGTACTTC
>TRBJ2-7|NA|TRBV27|TRBD1|14
CASRRLTGPYEQYF
TGTGCCAGCAGACGACTGACAGGGCCCTACGAGCAGTACTTC
>TRBJ2-1|NA|TRBV5-1|NA|16
CASTSGSTGSYNEQFF
TGCGCCAGCACCTCCGGGAGTACGGGGTCCTACAATGAGCAGTTCTTC
>TRBJ1-3|NA|TRBV20-1|NA|12
CTADRFGNTIYF
TGCACTGCTGATCGTTTTGGAAACACCATATATTTT
>TRBJ2-1|few|TRBV5-4|NA|12
CASSPEIGEQFF
TGTGCCAGCAGCCCAGAAATTGGGGAGCAGTTCTTC
>TRBJ2-1|few|TRBV4-1|TRBD2|13
CASSPGLLNEQFF
TGCGCCAGCAGCCCGGGACTACTGAATGAGCAGTTCTTC
>TRBJ2-3|few|TRBV7-3|NA|15
CASSLRGSSTDTQYF
TGTGCCAGCAGCTTACGGGGGTCTAGCACAGATACGCAGTATTTT
>TRBJ1-6|NA|TRBV7-9|NA|16
CASSLAMPGGDSPLHF
TGTGCCAGCAGCTTAGCGATGCCTGGGGGGGACTCACCCCTCCACTTT
>TRBJ2-3|NA|TRBV5-1|NA|15
CASSKQDSSTDTQYF
TGCGCCAGCAGCAAACAGGATTCTAGCACAGATACGCAGTATTTT
>TRBJ2-4|few|TRBV20-1|TRBD2|15
CSASLAGGAKNIQYF
TGCAGTGCTAGTCTAGCGGGAGGAGCCAAAAACATTCAGTACTTC
>TRBJ2-3|NA|TRBV7-6|TRBD2|16
CASSGTSGRVTDTQYF
TGTGCCAGCAGCGGGACTAGCGGGAGGGTCACAGATACGCAGTATTTT
>TRBJ1-1|few|TRBV7-8|NA|13
CASSAAGYTEAFF
TGTGCCAGCAGCGCGGCGGGGTACACTGAAGCTTTCTTT
>TRBJ2-3|few|TRBV5-6|NA|13
CASSWSSVDTQYF
TGTGCCAGCAGCTGGTCCTCGGTAGATACGCAGTATTTT
>TRBJ2-1|NA|TRBV10-3|NA|18
CAISDELLGSSNINEQFF
TGTGCCATCAGTGATGAGCTGTTGGGGTCGTCTAACATCAATGAGCAGTTCTTC
>TRBJ2-7|few|TRBV20-1|NA|13
CSARWDGTYEQYF
TGCAGTGCTAGGTGGGACGGGACCTACGAGCAGTACTTC
>TRBJ2-7|NA|TRBV4-1|TRBD2|17
CASSQDLDSGVPYEQYF
TGCGCCAGCAGCCAAGATCTCGATAGCGGGGTTCCCTACGAGCAGTACTTC
>TRBJ2-7|few|TRBV7-8|TRBD2|14
CASSLFRGGYEQYF
TGTGCCAGCAGCTTATTCCGGGGGGGCTACGAGCAGTACTTC
>TRBJ2-3|NA|TRBV12-3/TRBV12-4|TRBD2|14
CASSRGTSGRTQYF
TGTGCCAGCAGTCGCGGGACTAGCGGGAGGACGCAGTATTTT
>TRBJ2-3|NA|TRBV9|NA|12
CASSTTRDTQYF
TGTGCCAGCAGCACCACTAGGGATACGCAGTATTTT
>TRBJ2-1|NA|TRBV5-1|NA|16
CASSFGAGNSYNEQFF
TGCGCCAGCAGCTTCGGGGCGGGAAACTCCTACAATGAGCAGTTCTTC
>TRBJ2-7|NA|TRBV5-1|NA|13
CASSPEGSYEQYF
TGCGCCAGCAGCCCGGAGGGGTCCTACGAGCAGTACTTC
>TRBJ2-3|few|TRBV20-1|TRBD2|18
CSAPSRLAGTGSGDTQYF
TGCAGTGCTCCGAGTCGACTAGCGGGAACGGGTTCTGGAGATACGCAGTATTTT
>TRBJ1-2|few|TRBV10-3|NA|12
CASQGVSYGYTF
TGTGCCTCCCAGGGCGTAAGCTATGGCTACACCTTC
>TRBJ2-5|NA|TRBV5-6|NA|14
CASSRDRPVETQYF
TGTGCCAGCAGCCGCGACAGGCCGGTGGAGACCCAGTACTTC
>TRBJ2-6|NA|TRBV5-1|NA|22
CASSLNLGQGDLLGSGANVLTF
TGCGCCAGCAGCTTGAACCTGGGTCAGGGCGATTTGCTTGGCTCTGGGGCCAACGTCCTGACTTTC
>TRBJ2-3|NA|TRBV10-3|NA|11
CAIRGTDTQYF
TGTGCCATCAGAGGGACAGATACGCAGTATTTT
>TRBJ1-2|NA|TRBV20-1|NA|11
CSATELQGYTF
TGCAGTGCTACCGAATTGCAGGGCTACACCTTC
>TRBJ2-2|NA|TRBV12-3/TRBV12-4|TRBD1|14
CASRDNRGYGELFF
TGTGCCAGCAGGGATAACAGGGGCTATGGGGAGCTGTTTTTT
>TRBJ1-5|few|TRBV20-1|TRBD1|14
CSARAGTGVQPQHF
TGCAGTGCTAGAGCGGGAACAGGGGTGCAGCCCCAGCATTTT
>TRBJ2-3|NA|TRBV4-2|TRBD2|16
CASSQTSGSSTDTQYF
TGTGCCAGCAGCCAGACTAGCGGCAGCTCCACAGATACGCAGTATTTT
>TRBJ2-5|few|TRBV29-1|TRBD1|17
CSVEDWPGGIGQETQYF
TGCAGCGTTGAAGATTGGCCAGGGGGTATAGGCCAAGAGACCCAGTACTTC